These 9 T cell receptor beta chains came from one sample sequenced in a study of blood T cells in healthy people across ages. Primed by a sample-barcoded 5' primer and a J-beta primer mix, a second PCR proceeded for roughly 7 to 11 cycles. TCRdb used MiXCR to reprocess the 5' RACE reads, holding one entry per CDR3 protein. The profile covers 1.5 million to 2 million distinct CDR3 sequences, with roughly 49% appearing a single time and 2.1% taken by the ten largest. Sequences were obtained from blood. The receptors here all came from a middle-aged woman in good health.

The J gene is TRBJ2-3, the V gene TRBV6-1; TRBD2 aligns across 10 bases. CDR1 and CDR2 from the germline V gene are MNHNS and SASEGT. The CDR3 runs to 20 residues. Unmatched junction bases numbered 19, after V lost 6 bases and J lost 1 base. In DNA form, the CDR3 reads TGTGCCAGCAGCAAAGCCAAGCGGGGGGGCAGTGTTTGGGGCACAGATACGCAGTATTTT. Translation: CASSKAKRGGSVWGTDTQYF.

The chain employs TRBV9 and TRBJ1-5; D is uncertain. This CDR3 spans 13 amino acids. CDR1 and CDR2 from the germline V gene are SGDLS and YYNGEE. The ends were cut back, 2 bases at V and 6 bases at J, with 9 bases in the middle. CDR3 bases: TGTGCCAGCAGCGTTTCACCGGGTCAGCCCCAGCATTTT. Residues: CASSVSPGQPQHF.

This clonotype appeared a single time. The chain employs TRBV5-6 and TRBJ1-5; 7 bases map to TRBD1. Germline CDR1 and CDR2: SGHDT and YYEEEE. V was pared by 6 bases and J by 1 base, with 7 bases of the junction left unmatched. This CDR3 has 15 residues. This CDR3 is CASTKTGWSNQPQHF. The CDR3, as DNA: TGTGCCAGCACCAAGACAGGGTGGAGCAATCAGCCCCAGCATTTT.

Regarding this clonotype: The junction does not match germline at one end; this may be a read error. The CDR3 DNA follows: TGTGCTAGCAGCTTGCAGCTAACAGGGCCCCGGCCAACTAATGAAAAACTGTTTTTT. Amino acid sequence: CASSLQLTGPRPTNEKLFF. The J gene is TRBJ1-4, the V gene TRBV7-7, with D perhaps matching TRBD1 (6 bases). Per the germline V gene, CDR1 is SSHAT and CDR2 is FNYEAQ (reference sequence). The CDR3 has 19 residues. Full variable domain (outside the CDR3, taken from reference TRBV7-7 and TRBJ1-4): GAGVSQSPRYKVTKRGQDVTLRCDPISSHATLYWYQQALGQGPEFLTYFNYEAQPDKSGLPSDRFSAERPEGSISTLTIQRTEQRDSAMYRCASSLQLTGPRPTNEKLFFGSGTQLSVL.

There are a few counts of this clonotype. The DNA of the CDR3 is TGCAGTGCTAGATTTTTGGGCCTGGGGGGGTTGAGCTCCTACAATGAGCAGTTCTTC. This encodes CSARFLGLGGLSSYNEQFF. The rearrangement links TRBV20-1 to TRBJ2-1; TRBD2 agrees at 7 bases. This CDR3 has 19 residues. The germline V gene encodes CDR1 DFQATT and CDR2 SNEGSKA (reference sequence). The J segment lost 0 bases and the V segment lost 2 bases, leaving 16 bases of the junction unmatched.

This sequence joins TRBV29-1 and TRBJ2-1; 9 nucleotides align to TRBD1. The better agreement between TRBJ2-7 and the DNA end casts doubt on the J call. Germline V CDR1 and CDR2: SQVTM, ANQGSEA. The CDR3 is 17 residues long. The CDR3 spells CSVEGWTGERSYNEQYF. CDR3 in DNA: TGCAGCGTTGAGGGATGGACAGGGGAAAGGTCCTACAATGAGCAGTACTTC.

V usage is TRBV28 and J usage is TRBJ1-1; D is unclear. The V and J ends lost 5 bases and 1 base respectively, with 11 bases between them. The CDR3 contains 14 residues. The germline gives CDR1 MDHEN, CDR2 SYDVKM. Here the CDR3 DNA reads TGTGCCAGCAGTAAGTTGTCGTCGAACACTGAAGCTTTCTTT. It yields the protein CASSKLSSNTEAFF. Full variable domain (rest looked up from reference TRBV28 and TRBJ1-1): DVKVTQSSRYLVKRTGEKVFLECVQDMDHENMFWYRQDPGLGLRLIYFSYDVKMKEKGDIPEGYSVSREKKERFSLILESASTNQTSMYLCASSKLSSNTEAFFGQGTRLTVV.

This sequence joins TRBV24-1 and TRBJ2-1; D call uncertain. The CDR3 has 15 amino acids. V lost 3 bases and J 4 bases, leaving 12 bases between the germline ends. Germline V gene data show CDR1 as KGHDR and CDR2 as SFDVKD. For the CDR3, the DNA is TGTGCCACCAGTGATCAAAGGACCAATTACAATGAGCAGTTCTTC. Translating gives CATSDQRTNYNEQFF.

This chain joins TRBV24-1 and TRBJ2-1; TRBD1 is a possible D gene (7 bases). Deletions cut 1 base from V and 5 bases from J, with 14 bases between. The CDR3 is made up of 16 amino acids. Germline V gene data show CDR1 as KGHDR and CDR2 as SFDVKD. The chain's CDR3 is CATSDFDREVDNEQFF. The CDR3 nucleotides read TGTGCCACCAGTGATTTCGACAGGGAGGTCGACAATGAGCAGTTCTTC.